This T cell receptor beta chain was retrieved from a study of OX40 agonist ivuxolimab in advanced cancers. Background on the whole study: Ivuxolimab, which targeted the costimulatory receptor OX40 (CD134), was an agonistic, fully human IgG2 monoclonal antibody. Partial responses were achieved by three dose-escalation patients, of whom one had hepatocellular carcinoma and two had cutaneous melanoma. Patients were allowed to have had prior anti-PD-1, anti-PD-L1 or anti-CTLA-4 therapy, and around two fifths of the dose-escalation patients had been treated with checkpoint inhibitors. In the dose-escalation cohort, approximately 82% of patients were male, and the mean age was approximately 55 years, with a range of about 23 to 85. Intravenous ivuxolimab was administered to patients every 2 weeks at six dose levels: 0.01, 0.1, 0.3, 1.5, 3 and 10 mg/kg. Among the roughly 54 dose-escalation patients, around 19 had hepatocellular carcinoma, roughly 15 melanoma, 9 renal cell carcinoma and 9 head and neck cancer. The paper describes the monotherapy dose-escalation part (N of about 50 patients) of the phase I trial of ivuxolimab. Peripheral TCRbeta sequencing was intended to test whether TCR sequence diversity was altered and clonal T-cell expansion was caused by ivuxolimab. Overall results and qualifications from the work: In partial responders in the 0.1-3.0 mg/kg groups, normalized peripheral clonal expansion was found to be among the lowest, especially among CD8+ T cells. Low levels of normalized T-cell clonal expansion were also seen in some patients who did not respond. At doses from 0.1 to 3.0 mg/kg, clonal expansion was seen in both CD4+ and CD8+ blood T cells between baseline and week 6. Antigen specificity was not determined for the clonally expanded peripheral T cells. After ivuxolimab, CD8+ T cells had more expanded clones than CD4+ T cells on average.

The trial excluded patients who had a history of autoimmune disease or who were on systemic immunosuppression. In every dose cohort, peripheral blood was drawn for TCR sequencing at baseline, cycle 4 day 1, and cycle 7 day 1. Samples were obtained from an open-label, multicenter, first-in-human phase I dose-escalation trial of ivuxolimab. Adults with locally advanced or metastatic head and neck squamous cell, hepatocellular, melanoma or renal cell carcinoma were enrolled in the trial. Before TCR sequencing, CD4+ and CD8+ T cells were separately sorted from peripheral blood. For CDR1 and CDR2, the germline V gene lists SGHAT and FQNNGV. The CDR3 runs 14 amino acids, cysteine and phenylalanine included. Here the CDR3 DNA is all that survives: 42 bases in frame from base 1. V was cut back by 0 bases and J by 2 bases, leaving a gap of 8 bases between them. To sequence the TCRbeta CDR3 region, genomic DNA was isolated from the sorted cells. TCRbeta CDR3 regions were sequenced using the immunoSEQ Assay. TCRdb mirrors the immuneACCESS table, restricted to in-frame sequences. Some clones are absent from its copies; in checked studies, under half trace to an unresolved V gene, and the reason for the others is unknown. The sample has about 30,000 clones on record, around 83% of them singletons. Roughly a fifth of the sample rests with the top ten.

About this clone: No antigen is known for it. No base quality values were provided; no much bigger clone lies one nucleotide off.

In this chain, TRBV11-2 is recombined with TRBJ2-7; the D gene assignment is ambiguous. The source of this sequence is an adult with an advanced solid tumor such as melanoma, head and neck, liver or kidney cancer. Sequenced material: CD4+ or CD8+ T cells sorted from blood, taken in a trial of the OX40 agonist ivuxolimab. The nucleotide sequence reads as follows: TGTGCCAGCAGCTTAGATGCCGGTGCCTACGAGCAGTACTTC. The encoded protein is CASSLDAGAYEQYF. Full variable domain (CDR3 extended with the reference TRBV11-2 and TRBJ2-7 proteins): EAGVAQSPRYKIIEKRQSVAFWCNPISGHATLYWYQQILGQGPKLLIQFQNNGVVDDSQLPKDRFSAERLKGVDSTLKIQPAKLEDSAVYLCASSLDAGAYEQYFGPGTRLTVT.